What follows is one TCR beta chain and its context. Antigen: not known. This sample is part of a study of cytomegalovirus exposure and HLA in healthy donors. Study-level results: There were some V segments, including TRBV6-2 and TRBV6-3, excluded as indistinguishable. TCR beta V segments were, for the most part, productive about 87% or about 30% of the time in an earlier analysis.

This CDR3 spans 15 amino acids. Germline lookup yields CDR1 SQVTM and CDR2 ANQGSEA. V was trimmed by 3 bases and J by 0 bases, leaving 11 bases between them. With 60 Vbeta and 13 Jbeta primers, the PCR was carried out. TCRdb's copy holds only in-frame clones and misses some; the assay was immunoSEQ multiplex PCR. The sample lists under 95,000 clones; about two thirds were seen once. What was sequenced was PBMCs. The TCR sequence derives from a woman aged 40 to 50 in good health and CMV-seropositive. The rearrangement uses TRBV29-1 and TRBJ2-2; D uncertain. In DNA form, the CDR3 reads TGCAGCGTTGAGTTGGCACCATCGAACACCGGGGAGCTGTTTTTT. Protein sequence: CSVELAPSNTGELFF.